A single sample is the source of the 2 T cell receptor beta chains below, sequenced in a study of T cells in Graves' hyperthyroidism and ophthalmopathy (dated by TCRdb to between 2018 and 2020). The method behind the library was multiplex PCR. The sequencer listed for this sample is Illumina HiSeq 2000. The TCR beta CDR3 regions were amplified from RNA transcripts. The TCR CDR3 was subjected to a first round of RT-PCR using the HTBI primer set and the Qiagen OneStep RT-PCR kit. TCRdb reprocessed the public reads (quality trimming at Q25 with fastp, clone calling with MiXCR) and kept in-frame beta chains. Rows are combined by CDR3 protein, so each entry shows the most common genes and DNA. Counted in this sample were approximately 300,000 distinct CDR3 sequences; 15% to 20% of them appeared once. Approximately 57% of the sample is taken by the ten largest. What was sequenced was blood. These receptors originate from a woman aged 60 to 75 with Graves' ophthalmopathy.

This clonotype was detected only once. The genes are TRBV9 and TRBJ2-7, with 7 bases identical to TRBD1. The germline V gene encodes CDR1 SGDLS and CDR2 YYNGEE. The CDR3 runs to 14 residues. V shed 1 base, J shed 3 bases, and the junction held 4 bases outside the gene matches. In DNA form, the CDR3 reads TGTGCCAGCAGCGTACTACCAGGGGGCTACGAGCAGTACTTC. Its protein product is CASSVLPGGYEQYF.

This clonotype came up many times. V usage is TRBV6-2 or TRBV6-3 and J usage is TRBJ2-2; 8 positions match TRBD2. J was trimmed by 2 bases and V by 3 bases; bases with no gene match: 8. The CDR3 runs to 17 residues. Per the germline V gene, CDR1 is MNHEY and CDR2 is SVGEGT. CDR3 sequence reads: CASSYYGLAENTGELFF. The DNA for the CDR3 is TGTGCCAGCAGTTATTATGGACTAGCCGAAAACACCGGGGAGCTGTTTTTT.